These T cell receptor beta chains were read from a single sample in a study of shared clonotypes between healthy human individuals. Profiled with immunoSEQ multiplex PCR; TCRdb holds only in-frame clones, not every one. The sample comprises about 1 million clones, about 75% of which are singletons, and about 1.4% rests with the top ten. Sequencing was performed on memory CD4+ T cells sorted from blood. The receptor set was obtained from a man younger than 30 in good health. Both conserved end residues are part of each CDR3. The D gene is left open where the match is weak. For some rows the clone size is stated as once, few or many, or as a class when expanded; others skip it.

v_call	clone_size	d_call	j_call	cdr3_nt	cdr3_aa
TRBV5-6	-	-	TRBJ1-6	TGTGCCAGCAGCTTACCAACAGGGTATTCACCCCTCCACTTT	CASSLPTGYSPLHF
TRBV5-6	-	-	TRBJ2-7	TGTGCCAGCAGCTTGGTCGCAGGGTCCTACGAGCAGTACTTC	CASSLVAGSYEQYF
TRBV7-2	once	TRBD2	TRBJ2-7	TGTGCCAGCAGCCCCCAGCGGGGGTTCTACGAGCAGTACTTC	CASSPQRGFYEQYF
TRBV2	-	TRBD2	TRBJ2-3	TGTGCCAGCAAAACCACTAGCGGGGGCACAGATACGCAGTATTTT	CASKTTSGGTDTQYF
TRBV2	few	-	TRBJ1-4	TGTGCCAGCAGTGAACTTATGGGCCAGAATGAAAAACTGTTTTTT	CASSELMGQNEKLFF
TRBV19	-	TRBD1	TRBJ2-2	TGTGCCAGTAGTGGGAACAGGGGTCGGTATAACGGGGAGCTGTTTTTT	CASSGNRGRYNGELFF
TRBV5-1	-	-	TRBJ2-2	TGCGCCAGCAGCTTCAGGCAGAACACCGGGGAGCTGTTTTTT	CASSFRQNTGELFF
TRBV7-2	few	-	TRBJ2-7	TGTGCCAGCAGCTTGGACTACACCTCCTACGAGCAGTACTTC	CASSLDYTSYEQYF
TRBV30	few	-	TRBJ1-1	TGTGCCTGGAGGGAATTGGAAGCTTTCTTT	CAWRELEAFF
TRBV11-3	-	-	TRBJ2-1	TGTGCCAGCAGCTCAAGACTAACCAATGAGCAGTTCTTC	CASSSRLTNEQFF
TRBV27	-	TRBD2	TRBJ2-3	TGTGCCAGCAGTTTTTGGCTAGCGGGAGGTACGCAGTATTTT	CASSFWLAGGTQYF
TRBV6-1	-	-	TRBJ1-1	TGTGCCAGCAGTCCCTCCCCGACGGGGGTTGAAGCTTTCTTT	CASSPSPTGVEAFF
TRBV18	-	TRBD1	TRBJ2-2	TGTGCCAGCTCACGATCGGGACAGGGGATCGGGAACACCGGGGAGCTGTTTTTT	CASSRSGQGIGNTGELFF
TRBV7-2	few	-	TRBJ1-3	TGTGCCAGCAGCCCAACGGTGGTCCCTGGAAACACCATATATTTT	CASSPTVVPGNTIYF
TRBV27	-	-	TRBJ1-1	TGTGCCAGCAGTTTATCTTGGGTGAAGCCTGGGGGCACTGAAGCTTTCTTT	CASSLSWVKPGGTEAFF
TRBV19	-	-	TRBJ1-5	TGTGCCAGTACGAATTCAGAGGGCAATCAGCCCCAGCATTTT	CASTNSEGNQPQHF
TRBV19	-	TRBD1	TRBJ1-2	TGTGCCAGTAGTAGGGGCCCATCGTGGACAGGAGGCTACACCTTC	CASSRGPSWTGGYTF
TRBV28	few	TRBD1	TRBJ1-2	TGTGCCAGCAGTTTACAGGGGGCGAACACCTTC	CASSLQGANTF
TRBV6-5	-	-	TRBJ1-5	TGTGCCAGCAGCCCTTTTTTGGGGAGCAATCAGCCCCAGCATTTT	CASSPFLGSNQPQHF
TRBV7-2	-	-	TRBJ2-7	TGTGCCAGCAGTTACCAGGGCAGCTCCGTCTCGGGGGAGCAGTACTTC	CASSYQGSSVSGEQYF
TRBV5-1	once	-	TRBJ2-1	TGCGCCAGCAGCCCGTGGGAGGCTAGCTACAATGAGCAGTTCTTC	CASSPWEASYNEQFF
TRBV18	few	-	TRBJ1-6	TGTGCCAGCTCACCCAAGACAGGAGGGAATTCACCCCTCCACTTT	CASSPKTGGNSPLHF
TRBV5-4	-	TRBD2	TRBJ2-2	TGTGCCAGCAGCAAGGGACTAGCGGACACCGGGGAGCTGTTTTTT	CASSKGLADTGELFF
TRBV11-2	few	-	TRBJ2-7	TGTGCCAGCAGTGCCGGGACCCCCTCGTCCTACGAGCAGTACTTC	CASSAGTPSSYEQYF
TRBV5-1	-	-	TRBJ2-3	TGCGCCAGTTATGCGGAGCGAAGCACAGATACGCAGTATTTT	CASYAERSTDTQYF
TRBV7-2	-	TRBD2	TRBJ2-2	TGTGCCAGCAGCTTACGTCTAGCGGGAGTTAGTAACGGGGAGCTGTTTTTT	CASSLRLAGVSNGELFF
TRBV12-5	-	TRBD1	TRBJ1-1	TGTGCTAGTGCCGACAGGGGGAACACTGAAGCTTTCTTT	CASADRGNTEAFF